The 23 T cell receptor beta chains in this list originate from one sample, sequenced in a study of early T cells in non-severe SARS-CoV-2 infection. MiXCR, applied by TCRdb to the 5' RACE reads, yields one record per CDR3 protein. Of about 36,000 distinct CDR3 sequences listed, approximately 6.6% were seen once; the top ten hold approximately 26%. This sample comprised whole blood, obtained at baseline. These receptors originate from an adult who was a healthcare worker with PCR-confirmed SARS-CoV-2 infection or an uninfected control (not recorded which).

This clonotype was seen repeatedly, ten times or more. V usage is TRBV24-1 and J usage is TRBJ1-1; tentatively, D is TRBD1 (5 bases). V was cut by 7 bases and J by 1 base, with 12 bases left in between. Per the germline V gene, CDR1 is KGHDR and CDR2 is SFDVKD. CDR3 length: 14 residues. This chain's CDR3 is CATSLGDANTEAFF. The DNA for the CDR3 is TGTGCCACCAGCCTGGGGGACGCGAACACTGAAGCTTTCTTT.

The V call is TRBV28, the J call TRBJ1-6, with D possibly being TRBD1 (5 bases). The CDR3 runs to 15 residues. The germline V and J ends were trimmed by 3 bases and 5 bases, with 11 bases remaining between them. Germline CDR1 MDHEN, CDR2 SYDVKM. CDR3 bases: TGTGCCAGCAGTTTCCCGGGACGCCATAATTCACCCCTCCACTTT. It is translated as CASSFPGRHNSPLHF.

This clonotype was observed at least ten times. The J gene is TRBJ2-3, the V gene TRBV10-1; D possibly matches TRBD1 or TRBD2 (5 bases each). This CDR3 comprises 13 residues. With 6 bases removed from V and 4 bases from J, the gap between germline ends came to 11 bases. In germline, CDR1 is WNHNN, CDR2 SYGVQD (reference sequence). As DNA, the CDR3 is TGCGCCAGCAGCGGGGCTAGCTCAGATACGCAGTATTTT. As protein: CASSGASSDTQYF.

This clonotype appeared a few times. This sequence joins TRBV7-9 and TRBJ1-1; D remains ambiguous. V was pared by 3 bases and J by 1 base, with 3 bases between. Germline CDR1 and CDR2: SEHNR and FQNEAQ (reference sequence). The CDR3 contains 12 residues. The CDR3 DNA is TGTGCCAGCAGCTTGGAGAACACTGAAGCTTTCTTT. Encoded protein: CASSLENTEAFF.

This clonotype was seen only a few times. The rearrangement joins TRBV24-1 to TRBJ2-7; 11 bases line up with TRBD1. The germline gives CDR1 KGHDR, CDR2 SFDVKD. The CDR3 is 12 residues long. After removal of 9 bases from V and 5 bases from J, the junction contained 2 bases not matched to a gene. The CDR3 loop is CATGGQGDEQYF. DNA of the CDR3: TGTGCCACCGGGGGACAGGGGGACGAGCAGTACTTC.

This clonotype has a handful of counts. The chain couples TRBV20-1 to TRBJ1-6; a weak D match, TRBD1 (5 bases). This CDR3 has 14 residues. Deletions cut 3 bases from V and 7 bases from J, with 13 bases between. The germline V gene has CDR1 DFQATT and CDR2 SNEGSKA (reference sequence). DNA of the CDR3: TGCAGTGCTAGGAGGGGTAGACCGAATTCACCCCTCCACTTT. It codes for CSARRGRPNSPLHF.

In this sample, this clonotype turned up a few times. Here the CDR3 reads CASSFITGGSISSEQYF. The CDR3 nucleotides read TGTGCCAGCAGTTTCATAACTGGCGGGAGTATAAGTAGCGAGCAGTACTTC. This chain links TRBV28 with TRBJ2-7, with 7 bases matching TRBD2. Per the germline V gene, CDR1 is MDHEN and CDR2 is SYDVKM. The J segment lost 6 bases and the V segment lost 3 bases, leaving 17 bases of the junction unmatched. This CDR3 is built from 17 residues.

Ten or more counts support this clonotype. The J gene is TRBJ1-2, the V gene TRBV7-2; 9 nucleotides line up with TRBD1. Looked up from germline, CDR1 is SGHTA and CDR2 is FQGNSA. V shed 5 bases, J shed 4 bases, and the junction held 11 bases outside the gene matches. The CDR3 consists of 16 residues. The CDR3 here is CASSPRQGVNSYGYTF. The DNA of the CDR3 is TGTGCCAGCAGCCCCCGACAGGGGGTCAATTCCTATGGCTACACCTTC.

This clonotype was seen repeatedly, ten times or more. The rearrangement joins TRBV6-2 or TRBV6-3 to TRBJ1-3; the D is unclear. V shed 0 bases and J shed 3 bases, with 0 bases lying between them. The CDR3 length is 12 residues. Germline-derived CDR1 and CDR2 are MNHEY and SVGEGT. CDR3 sequence: CASSYSGNTIYF. The DNA for the CDR3 is TGTGCCAGCAGTTACTCTGGAAACACCATATATTTT.

This clonotype was counted ten times or more. The CDR3 reads CAWSFRGRGGYTF. CDR3 DNA: TGTGCCTGGAGCTTTCGGGGGCGCGGGGGCTACACCTTC. The chain uses TRBV30 and TRBJ1-2, with D perhaps matching TRBD1 (6 bases). The CDR3 extends over 13 amino acids. Germline-derived CDR1 and CDR2 are GTSNPN and SVGIG (reference sequence). Deletions cut 3 bases from V and 8 bases from J, with 16 bases between.

This clonotype was counted at least ten times. The chain uses TRBV5-1 and TRBJ2-4, with D tentatively TRBD1 or TRBD2 (5 bases each). Germline loops: CDR1 SGHRS, CDR2 YFSETQ. The V end lost 0 bases, the J end lost 5 bases, and 18 bases lay between the germline ends. The CDR3 consists of 17 residues. In DNA, the CDR3 is TGCGCCAGCAGCTTGGGGGGGACGACCAGGGAGCAAAACATTCAGTACTTC. Translation: CASSLGGTTREQNIQYF.

This clonotype occurred a few times. This chain uses TRBV6-5 with TRBJ1-6, with a possible D match to TRBD1 (6 bases). Germline CDR1 and CDR2: MNHEY and SVGAGI. V was clipped by 2 bases and J by 9 bases, with 14 bases between them. CDR3 length: 15 amino acids. The CDR3 bases are TGTGCCAGCAGTTACGGGGGCCCGAGCGTTTCACCCCTCCACTTT. Encoded protein: CASSYGGPSVSPLHF.

Only a few counts were recorded for this clonotype. The V and J genes are TRBV10-3 and TRBJ2-2, with 10 positions matching TRBD1. The V gene end was trimmed by 4 bases and the J gene end by 0 bases; junction bases not matched to a gene: 5. The CDR3 has 17 amino acids. CDR1 and CDR2 from the germline V gene are ENHRY and SYGVKD. The CDR3 spells CAISGPGQGSNTGELFF. The DNA of the CDR3 is TGTGCCATCAGTGGACCGGGACAGGGGTCGAACACCGGGGAGCTGTTTTTT.

There are many counts of this clonotype. This chain uses TRBV7-2 with TRBJ1-5; 7 nucleotides line up with TRBD1. The CDR3 sequence is 15 residues long. The junction had 4 bases not matched to a gene; V was cut back by 0 bases and J by 5 bases. The germline gives CDR1 SGHTA, CDR2 FQGNSA. The CDR3 loop is CASSLAGTAYQPQHF. The CDR3 nucleotides read TGTGCCAGCAGCTTAGCGGGGACAGCCTATCAGCCCCAGCATTTT.

The chain combines TRBV6-2 or TRBV6-3 with TRBJ1-1; D might be TRBD1 (6 bases). From germline, CDR1 is MNHEY and CDR2 SVGEGT. Trimming took off 6 bases at V and 4 bases at J, with 24 bases between the two ends. The CDR3 loop spans 17 amino acids. The CDR3 nucleotides read TGTGCCAGCAGCGAAGCGGGGGCGACCACCCGGGGCACTGAAGCTTTCTTT. This sequence encodes CASSEAGATTRGTEAFF.

J is TRBJ2-3 and V is TRBV7-9; unclear D gene. V dropped 1 base and J dropped 0 bases, with 5 bases sitting between them. From germline, CDR1 is SEHNR and CDR2 FQNEAQ (reference sequence). The CDR3 has 14 residues. CDR3 DNA: TGTGCCAGCAGCTTAGGTTATAGCACAGATACGCAGTATTTT. It yields the protein CASSLGYSTDTQYF.

The J gene is TRBJ2-5, the V gene TRBV28; unclear D gene. CDR1 and CDR2 from the germline V gene are MDHEN and SYDVKM. The CDR3 is 17 amino acids. V gave up 4 bases and J gave up 4 bases, with 22 bases separating them. In nucleotides, the CDR3 is TGTGCCAGCAGTTCGAAGTCCTTCCGTAGGGTTTCAGAGACCCAGTACTTC. This sequence encodes CASSSKSFRRVSETQYF.

This clonotype was observed a few times. The gene calls are TRBV6-5 and TRBJ2-1; weak D call: TRBD2 (6 bases). Germline values: CDR1 MNHEY, CDR2 SVGAGI. The CDR3 extends over 16 amino acids. V lost 0 bases and J lost 0, with 9 bases in between. The CDR3 sequence is CASSYSGGNSYNEQFF. CDR3 DNA sequence: TGTGCCAGCAGTTACTCTGGCGGGAACTCCTACAATGAGCAGTTCTTC.

This clonotype was found many times. V gene TRBV7-8 combines with J gene TRBJ2-3, with 13 bases fitting TRBD2. J lost 4 bases, V lost 4 bases, and 14 bases had no gene match. The CDR3 sequence is 19 residues long. The germline V gene has CDR1 SGHVS and CDR2 FQNEAQ. The CDR3: CASSSPYRRTSGSADTQYF. The CDR3 coding sequence is TGTGCCAGCAGCTCTCCGTACCGCCGGACTAGCGGGAGCGCAGATACGCAGTATTTT.

In its sample, this clonotype was seen a few times. The rearrangement joins TRBV5-5 to TRBJ2-5; TRBD2 might be the D (5 bases). CDR1 is SGHKS, CDR2 YYEKEE, per germline (reference sequence). The CDR3 is made up of 16 amino acids. V was clipped by 2 bases and J by 0 bases, with 14 bases between them. CDR3 coding DNA: TGTGCCAGCAGCTTTGGCCACGGCGGGTACCAAGAGACCCAGTACTTC. Its translation: CASSFGHGGYQETQYF.

This clonotype was recorded many times. V and J are TRBV9 and TRBJ1-1; unclear D gene. CDR1 is SGDLS and CDR2 is YYNGEE in the germline V gene. The CDR3 is made up of 15 amino acids. V lost 4 bases, J lost 3 bases, and 16 bases lay in between. CDR3 protein: CASSPIPGIDTEAFF. CDR3 nucleotide sequence: TGTGCCAGCAGCCCCATCCCGGGGATAGACACTGAAGCTTTCTTT.

In its sample, this clonotype was seen a few times. The V call is TRBV19, the J call TRBJ2-5, with 10 bases aligning to TRBD2. The CDR3 runs 16 residues. Losses at the gene ends were 5 bases for V and 4 bases for J; bases not matched to a gene: 10. Germline V CDR1 and CDR2: LNHDA, SQIVND (reference sequence). CDR3 DNA: TGTGCCAGTAGTGGGGGTCGTAGCGGGAGGAGAGAGACCCAGTACTTC. As protein: CASSGGRSGRRETQYF.

The chain is built from TRBV30 and TRBJ1-2; D is unresolved. CDR3 length equals 13 residues. Between the trimmed V and J ends, which lost 0 bases and 4 bases, there was a span of 9 bases. The germline CDR1 and CDR2 sequences are GTSNPN and SVGIG (reference sequence). In nucleotides, the CDR3 is TGTGCCTGGAGTGTACCCGTTTCCTATGGCTACACCTTC. It yields the protein CAWSVPVSYGYTF.